These T cell receptor beta chains were read from a single sample in a study of T cells after yellow fever vaccination. TCRdb re-analysed the 5' RACE reads in MiXCR, keeping a single row per CDR3 protein. The sample shows 300,000 to 400,000 distinct CDR3 sequences, roughly an eighth of them seen only once. This specimen consisted of CD4+ T cells sorted from PBMCs, obtained 15 days after the yellow fever booster vaccination. Receptors were obtained from a man aged 18 to 29 who received the YFV17D yellow fever vaccine. Each CDR3 is given with its conserved first and last residue. Fields, in order: V gene, clone size, J gene, D gene, CDR3 DNA, CDR3 protein. The D gene is left open where the match is weak. Size values are once, few and many counts, or a class for expanded clones, and some rows have none.

v_call: TRBV9; clone_size: few; j_call: TRBJ2-1; d_call: -; cdr3_nt: TGTGCCAGCAGCTTCACAGGGAGGGAGGATGAGCAGTTCTTC; cdr3_aa: CASSFTGREDEQFF
v_call: TRBV28; clone_size: -; j_call: TRBJ2-1; d_call: TRBD1; cdr3_nt: TGTGCCAGCAGTGGGGACAGTTATGGGACTGAGCAGTTCTTC; cdr3_aa: CASSGDSYGTEQFF
v_call: TRBV6-2/TRBV6-3; clone_size: -; j_call: TRBJ2-3; d_call: TRBD1; cdr3_nt: TGTGCCAGCTCGGACAGGCTCACAGATACGCAGTATTTT; cdr3_aa: CASSDRLTDTQYF
v_call: TRBV12-3/TRBV12-4; clone_size: few; j_call: TRBJ1-3; d_call: -; cdr3_nt: TGTGCCAGCAGTTGGACAAGCTCTGGAAACACCATATATTTT; cdr3_aa: CASSWTSSGNTIYF
v_call: TRBV6-2/TRBV6-3; clone_size: -; j_call: TRBJ2-7; d_call: -; cdr3_nt: TGTGCCAGCAGTTACGGCCCCGGCTTCTACGAGCAGTACTTC; cdr3_aa: CASSYGPGFYEQYF
v_call: TRBV20-1; clone_size: -; j_call: TRBJ2-3; d_call: -; cdr3_nt: TGCAGCGCCCGAGAGCCCCTCACAGATACGCAGTATTTT; cdr3_aa: CSAREPLTDTQYF
v_call: TRBV24-1; clone_size: -; j_call: TRBJ2-3; d_call: -; cdr3_nt: TGTGCCACCAGTGATTCGGTAGCGGTTAGCACAGATACGCAGTATTTT; cdr3_aa: CATSDSVAVSTDTQYF
v_call: TRBV5-1; clone_size: -; j_call: TRBJ1-2; d_call: TRBD1; cdr3_nt: TGCGCCAGCAGGACGGGACAGGGTTTGGGTGGCTACACCTTC; cdr3_aa: CASRTGQGLGGYTF
v_call: TRBV2; clone_size: -; j_call: TRBJ2-5; d_call: TRBD2; cdr3_nt: TGTGCCAGCAGTGAAATAGCGGGGGGGCCTCAGTACTTC; cdr3_aa: CASSEIAGGPQYF
v_call: TRBV10-3; clone_size: many; j_call: TRBJ2-7; d_call: -; cdr3_nt: TGTGCCATCAGTTCCGGGACATACAACTACGAGCAGTACTTC; cdr3_aa: CAISSGTYNYEQYF
v_call: TRBV7-3; clone_size: -; j_call: TRBJ2-2; d_call: -; cdr3_nt: TGTGCCAGCAGCAAAACAGGGTACACCGGGGAGCTGTTTTTT; cdr3_aa: CASSKTGYTGELFF
v_call: TRBV4-3; clone_size: few; j_call: TRBJ1-1; d_call: -; cdr3_nt: TGCGCCAGCAGCCAAGAGGGGCAGGCTGGCACTGAAGCTTTCTTT; cdr3_aa: CASSQEGQAGTEAFF
v_call: TRBV28; clone_size: few; j_call: TRBJ1-4; d_call: TRBD1; cdr3_nt: TGTGCCAGCAGTTCCAGACAGGGAGGGATTGAAAAACTGTTTTTT; cdr3_aa: CASSSRQGGIEKLFF
v_call: TRBV6-2/TRBV6-3; clone_size: few; j_call: TRBJ1-5; d_call: -; cdr3_nt: TGTGCCAGCAGGATGATAAGGAACAATCAGCCCCAGCATTTT; cdr3_aa: CASRMIRNNQPQHF
v_call: TRBV5-4; clone_size: few; j_call: TRBJ2-7; d_call: TRBD2; cdr3_nt: TGTGCCAGCAGCTCCCGACTAGCGGGGGTAGGGGAGCAGTACTTC; cdr3_aa: CASSSRLAGVGEQYF
v_call: TRBV6-2/TRBV6-3; clone_size: few; j_call: TRBJ2-1; d_call: -; cdr3_nt: TGTGCCAGCAGTCTGGGGCCCGCGGCCAATGAGCAGTTCTTC; cdr3_aa: CASSLGPAANEQFF
v_call: TRBV25-1; clone_size: few; j_call: TRBJ2-3; d_call: -; cdr3_nt: TGTGCCAGCAGAAAGGGGGGGACGAGACAGGGATCAGATACGCAGTATTTT; cdr3_aa: CASRKGGTRQGSDTQYF
v_call: TRBV4-3; clone_size: -; j_call: TRBJ2-2; d_call: -; cdr3_nt: TGCGCCAGCAGCCGCCTGAGCGCGAACACCGGGGAGCTGTTTTTT; cdr3_aa: CASSRLSANTGELFF
v_call: TRBV7-9; clone_size: few; j_call: TRBJ1-3; d_call: -; cdr3_nt: TGTGCCAGCACATTTGAGGGACGGGCGAACTCTGGAAACACCATATATTTT; cdr3_aa: CASTFEGRANSGNTIYF
v_call: TRBV6-5; clone_size: -; j_call: TRBJ2-4; d_call: TRBD2; cdr3_nt: TGTGCCAGCAGTGCCCCGGGCAGGGAGGGCAAAAACATTCAGTACTTC; cdr3_aa: CASSAPGREGKNIQYF
v_call: TRBV10-3; clone_size: -; j_call: TRBJ1-5; d_call: -; cdr3_nt: TGTGCCATCAGTCCCCAGGGTGCCGGGAATCAGCCCCAGCATTTT; cdr3_aa: CAISPQGAGNQPQHF
v_call: TRBV4-3; clone_size: -; j_call: TRBJ1-5; d_call: TRBD1; cdr3_nt: TGCGCCAGCAGCCAGTTCGCAGGGGGCGGCAATCAGCCCCAGCATTTT; cdr3_aa: CASSQFAGGGNQPQHF
v_call: TRBV7-2; clone_size: -; j_call: TRBJ2-7; d_call: -; cdr3_nt: TGTGCCAGCAGCCCGGACAGTTTGGACGAGCAGTACTTC; cdr3_aa: CASSPDSLDEQYF
v_call: TRBV7-9; clone_size: many; j_call: TRBJ2-7; d_call: -; cdr3_nt: TGTGCCAGCAGCAGGGGGGGCTACGAGCAGTACTTC; cdr3_aa: CASSRGGYEQYF
v_call: TRBV20-1; clone_size: few; j_call: TRBJ1-4; d_call: -; cdr3_nt: TGCAGTGCTAATCGACATTCTGGGGACGAGGATGAAAAACTGTTTTTT; cdr3_aa: CSANRHSGDEDEKLFF
v_call: TRBV7-2; clone_size: -; j_call: TRBJ2-5; d_call: -; cdr3_nt: TGTGCCAGCAGCTTATGGTCCAGGGTGACCCAGTACTTC; cdr3_aa: CASSLWSRVTQYF
v_call: TRBV6-6; clone_size: -; j_call: TRBJ1-5; d_call: -; cdr3_nt: TGTGCCAGCAGACCGGGGCCCGGGGGCAATCAGCCCCAGCATTTT; cdr3_aa: CASRPGPGGNQPQHF
v_call: TRBV12-3/TRBV12-4; clone_size: few; j_call: TRBJ2-1; d_call: TRBD1; cdr3_nt: TGTGCCACCCTAACCGGGACAGCGTACAATGAGCAGTTCTTC; cdr3_aa: CATLTGTAYNEQFF
v_call: TRBV20-1; clone_size: few; j_call: TRBJ2-2; d_call: -; cdr3_nt: TGCAGTGCTAGCGCTAGGGGACCCGGGGAGCTGTTTTTT; cdr3_aa: CSASARGPGELFF
v_call: TRBV20-1; clone_size: few; j_call: TRBJ1-5; d_call: -; cdr3_nt: TGCAGTGCAGTAGGGGTAATTAGCAATCAGCCCCAGCATTTT; cdr3_aa: CSAVGVISNQPQHF
v_call: TRBV12-3/TRBV12-4; clone_size: few; j_call: TRBJ1-2; d_call: TRBD1; cdr3_nt: TGTGCCAGCAGTTCGCCGGGACAGGGGTACTATGGCTACACCTTC; cdr3_aa: CASSSPGQGYYGYTF
v_call: TRBV10-3; clone_size: -; j_call: TRBJ2-5; d_call: -; cdr3_nt: TGTGCCATCAGTGAGTCAAGTGATGGGTCCCAGTACTTC; cdr3_aa: CAISESSDGSQYF
v_call: TRBV9; clone_size: few; j_call: TRBJ2-3; d_call: TRBD2; cdr3_nt: TGTGCCAGCAGCGTAGTGACTAGCGGGGCGACAGATACGCAGTATTTT; cdr3_aa: CASSVVTSGATDTQYF
v_call: TRBV20-1; clone_size: -; j_call: TRBJ2-3; d_call: -; cdr3_nt: TGCAGTGCTAGCCCGAGGGCTACGAGGGATACGCAGTATTTT; cdr3_aa: CSASPRATRDTQYF
v_call: TRBV7-2; clone_size: few; j_call: TRBJ1-2; d_call: -; cdr3_nt: TGTGCCAGCAGCTTAGCTACCCGGGGAGGGGGCTACACCTTC; cdr3_aa: CASSLATRGGGYTF
v_call: TRBV12-3/TRBV12-4; clone_size: -; j_call: TRBJ2-5; d_call: -; cdr3_nt: TGTGCCAGCAGAGTCCACCGGGGTTCAGAGACCCAGTACTTC; cdr3_aa: CASRVHRGSETQYF
v_call: TRBV7-9; clone_size: many; j_call: TRBJ1-1; d_call: -; cdr3_nt: TGTGCCAGCAGCTTAGCGAATCGGTACACTGAAGCTTTCTTT; cdr3_aa: CASSLANRYTEAFF
v_call: TRBV11-3; clone_size: -; j_call: TRBJ1-1; d_call: -; cdr3_nt: TGTGCCAGCAGCTTAGGGCCGGAGAAGAAAGCTTTCTTT; cdr3_aa: CASSLGPEKKAFF
v_call: TRBV7-2; clone_size: many; j_call: TRBJ1-5; d_call: -; cdr3_nt: TGTGCCAGCAGCACCCAGGGACGGCAGCCCCAGCATTTT; cdr3_aa: CASSTQGRQPQHF
v_call: TRBV7-9; clone_size: few; j_call: TRBJ1-6; d_call: -; cdr3_nt: TGTGCCAGCAGCTTAGAGGGACCCCTCCACTTT; cdr3_aa: CASSLEGPLHF
v_call: TRBV5-1; clone_size: -; j_call: TRBJ2-1; d_call: -; cdr3_nt: TGCGCCAGCAGGGGGGCTAGCCGACCAAATGAGCAGTTCTTC; cdr3_aa: CASRGASRPNEQFF
v_call: TRBV5-5; clone_size: many; j_call: TRBJ2-5; d_call: -; cdr3_nt: TGTGCCAGCAGCTGGCCCCAAGAGACCCAGTACTTC; cdr3_aa: CASSWPQETQYF
v_call: TRBV6-2/TRBV6-3; clone_size: -; j_call: TRBJ1-6; d_call: -; cdr3_nt: TGTGCCAGCAGTTATGTGGCGTCGAGGAGCTCCTATAATTCACCCCTCCACTTT; cdr3_aa: CASSYVASRSSYNSPLHF
v_call: TRBV7-2; clone_size: few; j_call: TRBJ1-6; d_call: -; cdr3_nt: TGTGCCAGCAGCTTAGATAACGGCTCACCCCTCCACTTT; cdr3_aa: CASSLDNGSPLHF
v_call: TRBV12-3/TRBV12-4; clone_size: -; j_call: TRBJ2-1; d_call: -; cdr3_nt: TGTGCCAGCAGTCTGGGACTGTTTACCTACAATGAGCAGTTCTTC; cdr3_aa: CASSLGLFTYNEQFF
v_call: TRBV28; clone_size: few; j_call: TRBJ2-4; d_call: TRBD1; cdr3_nt: TGTGCCAGCACCCCGACAGGGGCAAGCATTCAGTACTTC; cdr3_aa: CASTPTGASIQYF